Each of the 25 T cell receptor beta chains below was sequenced from the same sample in a study of response to subunit inactivated influenza vaccine. TCRdb reprocessed the RT-PCR reads via MiXCR and lists one record per CDR3 protein. The sample consists of 800,000 to 1,000,000 distinct CDR3 sequences, around 20% of them appearing once. The source was PBMCs from blood, collected approximately 5 days after vaccination. These receptors all come from a man in his fifties who received an inactivated influenza vaccine.

The gene calls are TRBV5-1 and TRBJ2-7, with 12 bases fitting TRBD2. The CDR3 extends over 17 amino acids. Germline trimming cut 0 bases from V and 4 bases from J; bases unmatched to any gene: 8. Germline CDR1 reads SGHRS; CDR2 reads YFSETQ. The CDR3 spells CASSLVASGRARYEQYF. CDR3 in DNA: TGCGCCAGCAGCTTGGTGGCTAGCGGGAGGGCCAGATACGAGCAGTACTTC.

The chain couples TRBV10-3 to TRBJ2-7; perhaps TRBD2 as D (5 bases). Trimming took off 4 bases at V and 7 bases at J, with 14 bases between the two ends. CDR3 length: 13 amino acids. Germline CDR1 ENHRY, CDR2 SYGVKD. CDR3 coding DNA: TGTGCCATCAGTGTGTTGGAGAGCGGAGAGCAGTACTTC. This translates into CAISVLESGEQYF.

The chain links TRBV20-1 to TRBJ1-1; 7 bases agree with TRBD1. Germline assignment: CDR1 DFQATT and CDR2 SNEGSKA (reference sequence). The CDR3 is 13 amino acids. Trimming removed 5 bases from V and 3 bases from J; junction bases left unmatched: 6. This chain's CDR3 is CSALITGDTEAFF. CDR3 in DNA: TGCAGTGCTCTAATTACAGGGGACACTGAAGCTTTCTTT.

The table lists this clonotype with many counts. CDR3 DNA sequence: TGTGCCAGCAGCTTCGACATGGGAGGGCAGCCCCAGCATTTT. Its translation is CASSFDMGGQPQHF. The chain carries TRBV12-3 or TRBV12-4 and TRBJ1-5; D is uncertain. V lost 6 bases to trimming and J lost 7 bases, with 16 bases between them. The CDR3 contains 14 residues.

This sequence joins TRBV21-1 and TRBJ2-7; the table names TRBD1, a call not compared with the DNA. TRBV21-1 is designated a pseudogene. This CDR3 region has 14 residues. The CDR3 loop reads CASSKGVRSREQYF. CDR3 nucleotides: TGTGCCAGCAGCAAAGGGGTCAGGTCGAGGGAGCAGTACTTC.

The chain uses TRBV10-3 and TRBJ2-7; 10 bases fit TRBD2. Germline assignment: CDR1 ENHRY and CDR2 SYGVKD. V lost 8 bases and J lost 5; bases outside the gene matches: 6. The CDR3 loop spans 13 amino acids. The CDR3, as DNA: TGTGCCATCCGGACTAGCGGATTGAACGAGCAGTACTTC. Translating it yields CAIRTSGLNEQYF.

V and J are TRBV10-3 and TRBJ1-5; the D gene is possibly TRBD1 (5 bases). Germline V gene data show CDR1 as ENHRY and CDR2 as SYGVKD. Trimming took 6 bases from V and 6 from J, leaving 15 bases between them. This CDR3 spans 14 amino acids. The CDR3 DNA follows: TGTGCCATCAGGGGCGATGGGGGAGGTCAGCCCCAGCATTTT. The encoded protein is CAIRGDGGGQPQHF.

This clonotype was detected ten times or more. The CDR3 protein is CASSYSTGAFNEQFF. The CDR3 DNA reads TGTGCCAGCAGTTACTCGACGGGAGCTTTCAATGAGCAGTTCTTC. This chain links TRBV6-2 or TRBV6-3 with TRBJ2-1; maybe TRBD2 (6 bases). V was clipped by 0 bases and J by 6 bases, with 12 bases between them. The CDR3 has 15 residues. Germline values: CDR1 MNHEY, CDR2 SVGEGT.

The chain recombines TRBV7-9 with TRBJ2-2, with TRBD1 as a possible D gene (6 bases). V dropped 5 bases and J dropped 6 bases, with 13 bases sitting between them. The CDR3 is 14 residues long. CDR1 and CDR2 from the germline V gene are SEHNR and FQNEAQ (reference sequence). Written as DNA, the CDR3 is TGTGCCAGCAGCGTAACAGGGCTTGCCGGGGAGCTGTTTTTT. Residues: CASSVTGLAGELFF.

CDR3: CASSHLIGSYNEQFF. DNA for the CDR3: TGTGCCAGCAGCCACCTTATAGGGTCCTACAATGAGCAGTTCTTC. The rearrangement joins TRBV3-1 to TRBJ2-1; the D is unclear. The CDR3 has 15 amino acids. Germline assignment: CDR1 LGHDT and CDR2 YNNKEL (reference sequence). Trimming shortened V by 3 bases and J by 1 base, and 10 bases separated the two germline ends.

J is TRBJ2-5 and V is TRBV10-3; 11 bases agree with TRBD2. Trimming took 2 bases from V and 2 from J; bases not matched to a gene: 4. Per germline, CDR1 ENHRY and CDR2 SYGVKD. CDR3 length: 16 amino acids. The DNA of the CDR3 is TGTGCCATCAGTGAGAGTCTAGCGGGGGGTCAAGAGACCCAGTACTTC. This gives the protein CAISESLAGGQETQYF.

The chain employs TRBV7-6 and TRBJ2-3, with 7 bases that match TRBD2. This CDR3 is 16 amino acids long. After removal of 5 bases from V and 2 bases from J, the junction contained 10 bases not matched to a gene. CDR1 SGHVS and CDR2 FNYEAQ come from the germline V gene. CDR3 sequence (DNA): TGTGCCAGCAGCCAAAGGCTAGCGGTAATCACAGATACGCAGTATTTT. Its translation: CASSQRLAVITDTQYF. The whole variable domain, filled in from reference TRBV7-6 and TRBJ2-3, reads GAGVSQSPRYKVTKRGQDVALRCDPISGHVSLYWYRQALGQGPEFLTYFNYEAQQDKSGLPNDRFSAERPEGSISTLTIQRTEQRDSAMYRCASSQRLAVITDTQYFGPGTRLTVL.

The genes are TRBV7-2 and TRBJ2-1, with TRBD2 matching 11 bases. The CDR3 runs 16 residues. Germline values: CDR1 SGHTA, CDR2 FQGNSA. V lost 3 bases to trimming and J lost 4 bases; unmatched junction nucleotides: 5. The CDR3 region is CASSLATSGGYNEQFF. The CDR3 DNA follows: TGTGCCAGCAGCTTGGCAACTAGCGGGGGTTACAATGAGCAGTTCTTC.

In its sample, this clonotype was seen a few times. The chain is built from TRBV7-6 and TRBJ2-1, with 10 bases matching TRBD2. There are 16 residues in the CDR3. Trimming at V came to 1 base and at J to 3 bases, leaving 3 bases not matched to a gene. The germline V gene encodes CDR1 SGHVS and CDR2 FNYEAQ. Here the CDR3 reads CASSLGTSGVYNEQFF. Written as DNA, the CDR3 is TGTGCCAGCAGCTTAGGAACTAGCGGGGTCTACAATGAGCAGTTCTTC.

This clonotype was counted between two and nine times. This rearrangement joins TRBV18 to TRBJ2-6; no reliable D call. The CDR3 is 16 residues long. Trimming shortened V by 6 bases and J by 3 bases, and 15 bases separated the two germline ends. Germline V gives CDR1 KGHSH, CDR2 LQKENI. The CDR3 loop reads CASSHTSVDGANVLTF. The CDR3 DNA reads TGTGCCAGCTCCCACACCTCTGTGGATGGGGCCAACGTCCTGACTTTC.

The CDR3 nucleotides are TGCGCCAGCAGTGACCCGGGACAGGGGATTTACGAGCAGTACTTC. The encoded protein is CASSDPGQGIYEQYF. The V gene is TRBV10-1, the J gene TRBJ2-7, with TRBD1 identical over 10 bases. The CDR3 length is 15 residues. V dropped 3 bases and J dropped 4; count of bases not matched to a gene: 6. From germline, CDR1 is WNHNN and CDR2 SYGVQD (reference sequence).

In this sample, this clonotype turned up many times. This sequence joins TRBV12-3 or TRBV12-4 and TRBJ2-7; TRBD2 agrees at 9 bases. V was clipped by 6 bases and J by 0 bases; unmatched bases: 6. The CDR3 runs 15 residues. The CDR3 here is CASSPISGGSYEQYF. The DNA for the CDR3 is TGTGCCAGCAGCCCCATTAGCGGGGGCTCCTACGAGCAGTACTTC.

This sequence joins TRBV28 and TRBJ1-1; D remains unclear. Trimming shortened V by 3 bases and J by 6 bases, and 20 bases separated the two germline ends. Germline V gene lookup returns CDR1 MDHEN and CDR2 SYDVKM. The CDR3 length is 16 residues. This CDR3 is CASSFRPAVRFPEAFF. The CDR3 DNA is TGTGCCAGCAGTTTCCGCCCGGCGGTGAGATTCCCTGAAGCTTTCTTT.

This clonotype was counted many times. The rearrangement joins TRBV6-2 or TRBV6-3 to TRBJ2-7; 8 bases are a match to TRBD1. The V gene's germline CDR1 is MNHEY and CDR2 SVGEGT. CDR3 size: 16 residues. V dropped 6 bases and J dropped 2; count of bases not matched to a gene: 12. CDR3 sequence (DNA): TGTGCCAGCAGCCCGATCCCAGGGGGCAGGACCTACGAGCAGTACTTC. Its protein is CASSPIPGGRTYEQYF.

This clonotype was observed a single time. V and J are TRBV19 and TRBJ2-7, with a possible D match to TRBD1 (6 bases). The germline V gene encodes CDR1 LNHDA and CDR2 SQIVND (reference sequence). Trimming removed 9 bases from V and 0 bases from J, with 12 bases in between. This CDR3 contains 13 residues. The CDR3 protein is CASADSNSYEQYF. In nucleotides, the CDR3 is TGTGCCAGCGCGGACAGCAACTCCTACGAGCAGTACTTC.

V gene TRBV6-1 combines with J gene TRBJ1-5, with D possibly being TRBD1 (5 bases). From germline, CDR1 is MNHNS and CDR2 SASEGT. With 6 bases removed from V and 3 bases from J, the gap between germline ends came to 18 bases. The CDR3 is made up of 16 amino acids. DNA of the CDR3: TGTGCCAGCAGAAAAGACCCCGGGGCCACCAATCAGCCCCAGCATTTT. It is translated as CASRKDPGATNQPQHF.

The chain links TRBV7-9 to TRBJ1-1; D possibly corresponds to TRBD1 (6 bases). The CDR3 runs 16 residues. The V gene lost 4 bases and the J gene lost 0 bases, with 15 bases spanning the gap. Germline CDR1 reads SEHNR; CDR2 reads FQNEAQ (reference sequence). CDR3 coding DNA: TGTGCCAGCAGCTCAGGGACAAGTGGTATGAACACTGAAGCTTTCTTT. It yields the protein CASSSGTSGMNTEAFF. The full variable domain, with the rest looked up from reference TRBV7-9 and TRBJ1-1, is DTGVSQNPRHKITKRGQNVTFRCDPISEHNRLYWYRQTLGQGPEFLTYFQNEAQLEKSRLLSDRFSAERPKGSFSTLEIQRTEQGDSAMYLCASSSGTSGMNTEAFFGQGTRLTVV.

This clonotype was found a few times. The V and J genes are TRBV5-1 and TRBJ2-2, with TRBD2 matching 9 bases. CDR3 length: 17 amino acids. V lost 0 bases to trimming and J lost 3 bases; unmatched junction nucleotides: 6. Germline CDR1 reads SGHRS; CDR2 reads YFSETQ. The chain's CDR3 is CASSLVVAGAHTGELFF. DNA of the CDR3: TGCGCCAGCAGCTTGGTGGTAGCGGGGGCCCACACCGGGGAGCTGTTTTTT.

The gene calls are TRBV7-2 and TRBJ2-7; D remains unclear. Germline-derived CDR1 and CDR2 are SGHTA and FQGNSA. The CDR3 contains 14 residues. Trimming took off 7 bases at V and 2 bases at J, with 15 bases between the two ends. This chain's CDR3 is CASTKYGDPYEQYF. CDR3 nucleotides: TGTGCCAGCACCAAGTACGGCGATCCCTACGAGCAGTACTTC.

This clonotype was detected a few times. This rearrangement joins TRBV18 to TRBJ2-7, with a weak D call TRBD1 (5 bases). This CDR3 spans 13 amino acids. The germline gives CDR1 KGHSH, CDR2 LQKENI. V dropped 2 bases and J dropped 6 bases, with 11 bases sitting between them. The CDR3 here is CASSPSQDSEQYF. The DNA of the CDR3 is TGTGCCAGCTCACCATCACAGGATTCCGAGCAGTACTTC.